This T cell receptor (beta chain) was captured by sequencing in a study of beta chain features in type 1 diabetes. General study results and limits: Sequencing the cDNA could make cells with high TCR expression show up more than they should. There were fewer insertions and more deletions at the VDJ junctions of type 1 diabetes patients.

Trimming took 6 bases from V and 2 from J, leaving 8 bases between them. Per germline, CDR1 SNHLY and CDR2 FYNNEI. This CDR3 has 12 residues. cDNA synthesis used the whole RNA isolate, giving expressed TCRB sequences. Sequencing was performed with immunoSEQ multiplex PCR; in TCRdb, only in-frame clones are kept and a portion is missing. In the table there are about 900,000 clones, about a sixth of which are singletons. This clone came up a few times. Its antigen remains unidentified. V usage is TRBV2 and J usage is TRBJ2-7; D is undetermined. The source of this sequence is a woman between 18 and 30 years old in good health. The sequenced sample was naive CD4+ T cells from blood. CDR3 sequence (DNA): TGTGCCAGCAGATGGTCAACCTACGAGCAGTACTTC. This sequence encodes CASRWSTYEQYF.